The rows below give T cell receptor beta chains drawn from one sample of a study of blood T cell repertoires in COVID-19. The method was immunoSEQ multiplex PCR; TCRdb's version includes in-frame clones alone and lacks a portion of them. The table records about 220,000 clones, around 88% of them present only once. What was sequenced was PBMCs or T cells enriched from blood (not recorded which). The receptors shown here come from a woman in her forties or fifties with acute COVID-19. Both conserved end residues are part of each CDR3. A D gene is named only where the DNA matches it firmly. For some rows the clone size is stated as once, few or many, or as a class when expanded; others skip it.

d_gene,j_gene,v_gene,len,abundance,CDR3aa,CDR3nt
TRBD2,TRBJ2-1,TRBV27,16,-,CASSLSTSGSENEQFF,TGTGCCAGCAGTTTATCTACTAGCGGGAGTGAGAATGAGCAGTTCTTC
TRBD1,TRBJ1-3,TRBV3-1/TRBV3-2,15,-,CASSRQGAFGNTIYF,TGTGCCAGCAGCCGACAGGGGGCGTTTGGAAACACCATATATTTT
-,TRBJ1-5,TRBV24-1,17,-,CATSDLGDPWEDQPQHF,TGTGCCACCAGTGATTTAGGGGACCCCTGGGAGGATCAGCCCCAGCATTTT
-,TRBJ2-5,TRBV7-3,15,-,CASSPFSSAQETQYF,TGTGCCAGCAGCCCCTTTTCTAGCGCGCAAGAGACCCAGTACTTC
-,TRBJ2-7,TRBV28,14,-,CASSLFGQGYEQYF,TGTGCCAGCAGTTTATTTGGGCAGGGCTACGAGCAGTACTTC
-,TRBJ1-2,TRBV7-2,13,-,CASSPDRNYGYTF,TGTGCCAGCAGCCCAGACAGGAACTATGGCTACACCTTC
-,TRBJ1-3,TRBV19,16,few,CASSIGSASSGNTIYF,TGTGCCAGTAGTATTGGAAGCGCATCCTCTGGAAACACCATATATTTT
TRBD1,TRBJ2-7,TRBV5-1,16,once,CASSSGTGRFSYEQYF,TGCGCCAGCAGCTCCGGGACAGGGAGGTTTTCCTACGAGCAGTACTTC
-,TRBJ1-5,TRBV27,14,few,CASSSGGSNQPQHF,TGTGCCAGCAGTTCAGGAGGTAGCAATCAGCCCCAGCATTTT
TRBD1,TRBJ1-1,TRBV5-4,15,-,CASSLHRGLNTEAFF,TGTGCCAGCAGCTTGCACAGGGGGCTGAACACTGAAGCTTTCTTT
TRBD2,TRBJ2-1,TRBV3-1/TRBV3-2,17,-,CASSLDLGLAGYPEQFF,TGTGCCAGCAGCCTCGATCTGGGACTAGCGGGATATCCAGAGCAGTTCTTC
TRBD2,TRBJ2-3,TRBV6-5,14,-,CASAAGGYTDTQYF,TGTGCCAGCGCGGCGGGAGGGTATACAGATACGCAGTATTTT
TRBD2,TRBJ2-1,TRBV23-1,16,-,CASSQLTSGPYNEQFF,TGCGCCAGCAGTCAGTTGACTAGCGGGCCTTACAATGAGCAGTTCTTC
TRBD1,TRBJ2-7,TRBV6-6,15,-,CASSSPGQGIYEQYF,TGTGCCAGCAGTTCGCCGGGACAGGGTATCTACGAGCAGTACTTC
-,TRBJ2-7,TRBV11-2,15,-,CASSLVGVASYEQYF,TGTGCCAGCAGCTTAGTCGGGGTAGCCTCCTACGAGCAGTACTTC
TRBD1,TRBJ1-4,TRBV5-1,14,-,CASRVGTETRKLFF,TGCGCCAGCAGGGTCGGGACAGAAACTCGGAAACTGTTTTTT
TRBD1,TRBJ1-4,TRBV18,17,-,CASSPQGGPSTNEKLFF,TGTGCCAGCTCACCACAAGGGGGCCCCTCAACTAATGAAAAACTGTTTTTT
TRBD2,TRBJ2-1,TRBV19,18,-,CASSIWASGSSSYNEQFF,TGTGCCAGTAGTATCTGGGCTAGCGGGTCAAGCTCCTACAATGAGCAGTTCTTC